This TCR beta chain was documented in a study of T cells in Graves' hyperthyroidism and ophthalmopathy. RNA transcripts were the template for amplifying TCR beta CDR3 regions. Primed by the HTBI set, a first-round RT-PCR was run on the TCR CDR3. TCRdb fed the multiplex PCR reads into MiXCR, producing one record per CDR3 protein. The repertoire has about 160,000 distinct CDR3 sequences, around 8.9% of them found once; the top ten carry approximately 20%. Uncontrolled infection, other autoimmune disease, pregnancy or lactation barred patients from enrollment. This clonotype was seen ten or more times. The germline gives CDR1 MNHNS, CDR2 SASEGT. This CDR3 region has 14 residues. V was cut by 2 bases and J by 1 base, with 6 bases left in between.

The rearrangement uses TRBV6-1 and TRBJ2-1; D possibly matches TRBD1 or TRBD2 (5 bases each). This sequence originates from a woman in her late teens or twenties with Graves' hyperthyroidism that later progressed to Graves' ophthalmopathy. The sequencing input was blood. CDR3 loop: CASSEWGSYNEQFF. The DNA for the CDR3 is TGTGCCAGCAGTGAATGGGGGTCCTACAATGAGCAGTTCTTC.